This T cell receptor (beta chain) was documented in a study of vaccination and CD4 T cells after COVID-19. Study in general: Nasal swab PCR showed SARS-CoV-2 in convalescent patients, fewer than 10 with mild and one with severe disease. Each individual in the study obtained two doses of BNT162b2 or mRNA-1273 vaccine.

Remarks on this clonotype: Its antigen is still unknown.

As to treatment: roughly 11-day PBMC culture with coronavirus spike peptide pools or control peptides (ViraFEST assay). Study-wide findings and caveats: There were relatively few convalescent patients studied, and there were no early post-infection timepoints.

The germline V gene encodes CDR1 SGHRS and CDR2 YFSETQ. J gave up 5 bases and V 4 bases, and 7 bases lay outside the gene matches. The CDR3 is 16 residues long. Oncomine TCR Beta short-read sequencing was applied to DNA from cultured CD4+ T cells. MiXCR, applied by TCRdb to the PCR reads, yields one record per CDR3 protein. The sample lists 15,000 to 20,000 distinct CDR3 sequences, approximately 40% occurring once. This TCR derives from a human donor who had recovered from COVID-19. V gene TRBV5-1 combines with J gene TRBJ2-5; 14 positions agree with TRBD2. The material sequenced was CD4+ T cells from blood, cultured in vitro. CDR3 sequence (DNA): TGCGCCAGCAGCGAAAGACTAGCGGGAGGGCGGGAGACCCAGTACTTC. This translates into CASSERLAGGRETQYF.